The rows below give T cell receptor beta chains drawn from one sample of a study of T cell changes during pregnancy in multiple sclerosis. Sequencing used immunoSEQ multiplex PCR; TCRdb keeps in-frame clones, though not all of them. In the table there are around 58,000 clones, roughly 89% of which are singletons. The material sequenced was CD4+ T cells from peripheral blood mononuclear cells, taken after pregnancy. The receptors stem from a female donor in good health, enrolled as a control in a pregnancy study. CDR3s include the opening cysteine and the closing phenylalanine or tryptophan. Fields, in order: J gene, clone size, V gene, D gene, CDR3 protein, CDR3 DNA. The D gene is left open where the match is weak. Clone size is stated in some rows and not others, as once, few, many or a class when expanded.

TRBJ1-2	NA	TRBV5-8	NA	CASSLPGVGYTF	TGTGCCAGCAGCCTCCCCGGTGTCGGCTACACCTTC
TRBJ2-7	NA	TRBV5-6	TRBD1	CASSSPGQGGEQYF	TGTGCCAGCAGCTCTCCGGGACAGGGCGGGGAGCAGTACTTC
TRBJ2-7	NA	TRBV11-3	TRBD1	CASSFGTGGIYEQYF	TGTGCCAGCAGCTTCGGGACAGGGGGTATCTACGAGCAGTACTTC
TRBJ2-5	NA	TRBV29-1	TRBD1	CSVEPGQGKETQYF	TGCAGCGTTGAGCCGGGACAGGGAAAAGAGACCCAGTACTTC
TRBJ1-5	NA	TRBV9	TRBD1	CASSVAGQGNQPQHF	TGTGCCAGCAGCGTAGCCGGACAGGGCAATCAGCCCCAGCATTTT
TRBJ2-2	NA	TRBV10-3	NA	CATTNDRNTGELFF	TGTGCCACCACAAACGACAGAAACACCGGGGAGCTGTTTTTT
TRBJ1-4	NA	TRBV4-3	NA	CASSRYQGGEKLFF	TGCGCCAGCAGCCGATATCAAGGGGGTGAAAAACTGTTTTTT
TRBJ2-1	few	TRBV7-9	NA	CASSLAWAAVRAGEQFF	TGTGCCAGCAGCTTAGCGTGGGCGGCGGTGAGAGCAGGGGAGCAGTTCTTC
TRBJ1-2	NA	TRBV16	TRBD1	CASSQFVRTGGYGYTF	TGTGCCAGCAGCCAATTCGTCCGGACAGGGGGCTATGGCTACACCTTC
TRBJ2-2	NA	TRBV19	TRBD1	CASSSLRAGGAPGELFF	TGTGCCAGTAGTTCCTTAAGGGCAGGGGGAGCCCCCGGGGAGCTGTTTTTT
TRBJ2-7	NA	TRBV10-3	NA	CAISESRHSDEQYF	TGTGCCATCAGTGAGTCCCGTCATTCGGACGAGCAGTACTTC
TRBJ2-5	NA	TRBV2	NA	CASMRSTVEFKETQYF	TGTGCCAGCATGAGATCGACAGTTGAATTTAAAGAGACCCAGTACTTC
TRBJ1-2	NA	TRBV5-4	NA	CASSLGQNYGYTF	TGTGCCAGCAGCTTGGGCCAGAACTATGGCTACACCTTC
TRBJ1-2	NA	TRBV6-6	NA	CASSLSGRESYTF	TGTGCCAGCAGTCTCTCTGGACGGGAATCCTACACCTTC
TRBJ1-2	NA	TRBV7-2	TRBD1	CASSLGFRTGGLNGYTF	TGTGCCAGCAGCTTAGGGTTTAGGACAGGGGGCTTGAATGGCTACACCTTC
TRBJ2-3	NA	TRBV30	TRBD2	CAWSDRAGVTDTQYF	TGTGCCTGGAGTGATCGAGCGGGGGTCACAGATACGCAGTATTTT
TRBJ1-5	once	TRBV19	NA	CASREGGGSNQPQHF	TGTGCCAGTAGAGAGGGAGGGGGAAGCAATCAGCCCCAGCATTTT
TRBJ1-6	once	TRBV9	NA	CASTVGGSYNSPLHF	TGTGCCAGCACGGTAGGAGGGAGCTATAATTCACCCCTCCACTTT
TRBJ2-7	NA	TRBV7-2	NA	CASTSHQGSSYEQYF	TGTGCCAGCACATCCCACCAGGGAAGCTCCTACGAGCAGTACTTC
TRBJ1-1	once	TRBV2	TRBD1	CASSEDRGRGTEAFF	TGTGCCAGCAGTGAGGACAGGGGCCGGGGCACTGAAGCTTTCTTT
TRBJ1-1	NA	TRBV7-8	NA	CASSFYRGFNTEAFF	TGTGCCAGCAGCTTTTACCGGGGGTTTAACACTGAAGCTTTCTTT
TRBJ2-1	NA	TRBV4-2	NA	CASSQGMAGSGEQFF	TGTGCCAGCAGCCAAGGAATGGCGGGCTCGGGTGAGCAGTTCTTC
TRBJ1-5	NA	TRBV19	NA	CASSLQGHGAPQHF	TGTGCCAGTAGTTTACAGGGTCACGGGGCGCCCCAGCATTTT
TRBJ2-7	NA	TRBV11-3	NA	CASSQGGFASTYEQYF	TGTGCCAGCAGCCAAGGGGGATTCGCAAGCACCTACGAGCAGTACTTC
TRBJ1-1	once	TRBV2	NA	CASRVRGGAGTEAFF	TGTGCCAGCAGGGTACGGGGAGGGGCAGGCACTGAAGCTTTCTTT
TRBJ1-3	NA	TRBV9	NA	CASSPITTSSGNTIYF	TGTGCCAGCAGCCCCATTACCACGAGCTCTGGAAACACCATATATTTT